This T cell receptor (beta chain) was obtained from a study of identifying expanded T cells in peripheral blood. General observations from the study: Differentially abundant clones: roughly 1.2 between replicates, approximately 16 at about two weeks, around 20 at four. Clone count variance between roughly 2-week samples rose with total template count.

Method: immunoSEQ multiplex PCR; TCRdb's copy keeps in-frame clones and lacks some. The profile shows tens of thousands of clones, 70% to 90% of them singletons. Healthy donors had no documented immune events, such as infections, while sampled. Comment on this clone: Its specificity is not known.

Per germline, CDR1 SQVTM and CDR2 ANQGSEA. The CDR3 extends over 15 amino acids. Trimming cost V 8 bases and J 7 bases, with 27 bases left between them. The gene calls are TRBV29-1 and TRBJ2-7; D is tentatively TRBD1 or TRBD2 (7 bases each). The sequenced sample consisted of blood. The clonotype was recovered from a person aged 18-70 years in good health. The DNA of the CDR3 is TGCAGCATAAAAGATGGGAGGGGGCGTGTGGGGGAGCAGTACTTC. Translation gives CSIKDGRGRVGEQYF.